The 15 T cell receptor beta chains reported below all come from one sample, sequenced in a study of shared clonotypes between healthy human individuals. TCRdb keeps only in-frame clones here, not all; method: immunoSEQ multiplex PCR. The table records about 2 million clones, approximately 94% of them present only once. In the naive CD8 group, cells lacked CD45RO and were positively selected for CCR7, so terminally differentiated effector memory CD45RA+ cells were left out. Sequencing was carried out using naive CD8+ T cells sorted from blood. The receptors were sampled from a man aged 18 to 30 in good health.

As for this clone: In the same sample, other DNA sequences code for this CDR3. V usage is TRBV5-4 and J usage is TRBJ2-7; D gene uncertain. In germline, CDR1 is SGHNT, CDR2 YYREEE (reference sequence). With 4 bases removed from V and 0 bases from J, the gap between germline ends came to 11 bases. CDR3 size: 14 residues. CDR3 sequence: CASSPTDRSYEQYF. The CDR3 coding sequence is TGTGCCAGCAGCCCCACGGACCGCTCCTACGAGCAGTACTTC.

This clone has more than one count but fewer than ten. The V call is TRBV25-1, the J call TRBJ1-1, with D hard to call. This CDR3 has 13 residues. V was shortened by 2 bases and J by 4 bases, with 8 bases between the two germline ends. From germline, CDR1 is MGHDK and CDR2 SYGVNS. This chain's CDR3 is CASSEGQATEAFF. The CDR3 DNA follows: TGTGCCAGCAGTGAAGGCCAGGCCACTGAAGCTTTCTTT.

The chain carries TRBV19 and TRBJ1-5; a weak D match, TRBD1 (5 bases). Germline assignment: CDR1 LNHDA and CDR2 SQIVND (reference sequence). The V and J ends lost 6 bases and 7 bases respectively, with 19 bases between them. The CDR3 totals 15 residues. CDR3 sequence: CASSSTNTGLQPQHF. In nucleotides, the CDR3 is TGTGCCAGTAGCTCCACCAATACGGGACTGCAGCCCCAGCATTTT.

The rearrangement links TRBV7-9 to TRBJ1-2; D is perhaps TRBD1 (6 bases). The V gene lost 1 base and the J gene lost 6 bases, with 12 bases spanning the gap. The germline V gene encodes CDR1 SEHNR and CDR2 FQNEAQ (reference sequence). This CDR3 is 14 amino acids long. The CDR3 DNA reads as TGTGCCAGCAGCTTAGGGGGCAGGGGTCATGGCTACACCTTC. This codes for CASSLGGRGHGYTF.

The V gene is TRBV10-2, the J gene TRBJ2-1, with TRBD2 matching over 7 bases. There are 17 residues in the CDR3. The V gene's germline CDR1 is WSHSY and CDR2 SAAADI. Trimming at V came to 5 bases and at J to 5 bases, leaving 15 bases not matched to a gene. CDR3 sequence: CASSISPIGLENNEQFF. The CDR3 bases are TGCGCCAGCAGTATCTCCCCTATAGGACTAGAAAACAATGAGCAGTTCTTC.

The CDR3 region is CASSQVYAANTEAFF. The CDR3 DNA reads TGCGCCAGCAGCCAAGTGTACGCCGCGAACACTGAAGCTTTCTTT. The V gene is TRBV4-3, the J gene TRBJ1-1; D call uncertain. This CDR3 spans 15 amino acids. The ends were cut back, 1 base at V and 1 base at J, with 10 bases in the middle. CDR1 and CDR2 (germline): LGHNA, YSLEER.

V is TRBV25-1 and J is TRBJ2-7; TRBD2 matches 8 bases. The V gene end was trimmed by 4 bases and the J gene end by 6 bases; junction bases not matched to a gene: 17. This CDR3 region has 17 residues. Germline CDR1 MGHDK, CDR2 SYGVNS. The CDR3 DNA reads as TGTGCCAGCAGTGTGTTAGCGGGGCTCGGGGTAGTTTCCGAGCAGTACTTC. Translation: CASSVLAGLGVVSEQYF.

The chain uses TRBV28 and TRBJ1-1; no reliable D call. This CDR3 spans 16 amino acids. Germline CDR1 and CDR2: MDHEN and SYDVKM. The germline V and J ends were trimmed by 4 bases and 1 base, with 16 bases remaining between them. The CDR3 DNA sequence: TGTGCCAGCAGTTCCCCGCGCTTCCAGGCGAACACTGAAGCTTTCTTT. Its protein is CASSSPRFQANTEAFF.

In the case of this clone: Other DNA sequences from this sample encode an identical CDR3 as well. This rearrangement joins TRBV9 to TRBJ2-7; TRBD2 matches at 10 bases. Unmatched junction bases numbered 2, after V lost 1 base and J lost 4 bases. This CDR3 region has 14 residues. Germline values: CDR1 SGDLS, CDR2 YYNGEE. CDR3 coding DNA: TGTGCCAGCAGCGTACTAGCGGGAGATTACGAGCAGTACTTC. It codes for CASSVLAGDYEQYF.

This clone has just one count. The chain employs TRBV11-2 and TRBJ2-7; D is uncertain. The CDR3 extends over 13 amino acids. Germline V gene sequence: CDR1 SGHAT, CDR2 FQNNGV. With 2 bases removed from V and 2 bases from J, the gap between germline ends came to 7 bases. CDR3 DNA: TGTGCCAGCAGCTTACAGGAGACCTACGAGCAGTACTTC. Amino acid sequence: CASSLQETYEQYF.

The chain joins TRBV29-1 to TRBJ2-1; the match to TRBD2 covers 11 bases. Germline trimming cut 6 bases from V and 0 bases from J; bases unmatched to any gene: 10. Germline loops: CDR1 SQVTM, CDR2 ANQGSEA. This CDR3 is built from 17 residues. This chain's CDR3 is CSVEGLAEVRSYNEQFF. CDR3 sequence (DNA): TGCAGCGTGGAGGGACTAGCGGAAGTCCGCTCCTACAATGAGCAGTTCTTC.

This clone was detected only once. This chain uses TRBV7-9 with TRBJ1-2, with D hard to call. The CDR3 runs 14 residues. Per the germline V gene, CDR1 is SEHNR and CDR2 is FQNEAQ (reference sequence). V lost 0 bases to trimming and J lost 5 bases, with 10 bases between them. The CDR3 here is CASSLALDGYGYTF. Here the CDR3 DNA reads TGTGCCAGCAGCTTAGCCCTCGACGGTTATGGCTACACCTTC. The full variable domain, its missing parts supplied by reference TRBV7-9 and TRBJ1-2, is DTGVSQNPRHKITKRGQNVTFRCDPISEHNRLYWYRQTLGQGPEFLTYFQNEAQLEKSRLLSDRFSAERPKGSFSTLEIQRTEQGDSAMYLCASSLALDGYGYTFGSGTRLTVV.

This clone was seen only once. V and J are TRBV6-5 and TRBJ2-7, with a tentative D call TRBD1 (5 bases). Per the germline V gene, CDR1 is MNHEY and CDR2 is SVGAGI. The CDR3 contains 12 residues. With 4 bases removed from V and 3 bases from J, the gap between germline ends came to 7 bases. The CDR3 region is CASSSDIYEQYF. The CDR3 DNA is TGTGCCAGCAGTTCGGACATCTACGAGCAGTACTTC.

V usage is TRBV7-6 and J usage is TRBJ1-5, with D possibly being TRBD1 (5 bases). From germline, CDR1 is SGHVS and CDR2 FNYEAQ. With 1 base removed from V and 5 bases from J, the gap between germline ends came to 9 bases. This CDR3 has 14 amino acids. Written as DNA, the CDR3 is TGTGCCAGCAGCTTAGGAGGGGATCATCAGCCCCAGCATTTT. Its translation is CASSLGGDHQPQHF.

This clone has a single count. The rearrangement uses TRBV7-8 and TRBJ2-3; unclear D gene. V lost 5 bases to trimming and J lost 11 bases, with 11 bases between them. The CDR3 contains 11 residues. CDR1 is SGHVS and CDR2 is FQNEAQ in the germline V gene. CDR3 protein: CASSDNGVQYF. The CDR3 DNA reads TGTGCCAGCAGCGATAACGGTGTGCAGTATTTT. Full variable domain (remainder filled in from reference TRBV7-8 and TRBJ2-3): GAGVSQSPRYKVAKRGQDVALRCDPISGHVSLFWYQQALGQGPEFLTYFQNEAQLDKSGLPSDRFFAERPEGSVSTLKIQRTQQEDSAVYLCASSDNGVQYFGPGTRLTVL.